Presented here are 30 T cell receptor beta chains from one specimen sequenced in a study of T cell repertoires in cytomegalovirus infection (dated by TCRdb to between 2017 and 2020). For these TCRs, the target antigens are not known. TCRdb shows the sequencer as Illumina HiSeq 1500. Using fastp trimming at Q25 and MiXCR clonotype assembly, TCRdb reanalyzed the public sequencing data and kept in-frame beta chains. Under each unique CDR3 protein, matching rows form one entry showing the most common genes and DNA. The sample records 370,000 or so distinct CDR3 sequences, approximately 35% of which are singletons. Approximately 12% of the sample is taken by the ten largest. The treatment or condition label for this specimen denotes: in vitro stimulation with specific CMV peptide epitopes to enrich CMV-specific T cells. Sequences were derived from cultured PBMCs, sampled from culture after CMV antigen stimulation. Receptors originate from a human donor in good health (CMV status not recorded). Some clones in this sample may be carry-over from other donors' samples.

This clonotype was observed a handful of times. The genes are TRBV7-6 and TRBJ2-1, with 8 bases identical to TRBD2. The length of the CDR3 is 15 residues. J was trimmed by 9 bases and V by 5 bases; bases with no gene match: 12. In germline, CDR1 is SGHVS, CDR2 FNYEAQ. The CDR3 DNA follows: TGTGCCAGCAGCCCAACTAGCGGAGGATATAGTGAGCAGTTCTTC. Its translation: CASSPTSGGYSEQFF.

Here the CDR3 reads CASSSGQGVGGYTF. In DNA form, the CDR3 reads TGTGCCAGCAGCTCGGGACAGGGGGTAGGTGGCTACACCTTC. The chain couples TRBV9 to TRBJ1-2; 11 positions agree with TRBD1. Germline CDR1 SGDLS, CDR2 YYNGEE. The V gene end was trimmed by 4 bases and the J gene end by 7 bases; junction bases not matched to a gene: 6. The CDR3 consists of 14 residues.

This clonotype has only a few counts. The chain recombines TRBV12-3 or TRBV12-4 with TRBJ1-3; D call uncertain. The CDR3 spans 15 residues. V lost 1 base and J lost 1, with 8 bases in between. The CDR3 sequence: CASSLDTGSGNTIYF. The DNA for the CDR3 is TGTGCCAGCAGTTTAGATACTGGATCTGGAAACACCATATATTTT.

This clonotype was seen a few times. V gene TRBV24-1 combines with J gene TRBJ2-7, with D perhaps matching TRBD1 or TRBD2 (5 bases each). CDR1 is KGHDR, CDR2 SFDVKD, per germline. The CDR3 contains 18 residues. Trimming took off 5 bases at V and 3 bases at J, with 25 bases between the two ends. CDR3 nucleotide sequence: TGTGCCACCAGTGCGCTAGACCCGGGGCAGGCAAATAGCTACGAGCAGTACGTC. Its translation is CATSALDPGQANSYEQYV.

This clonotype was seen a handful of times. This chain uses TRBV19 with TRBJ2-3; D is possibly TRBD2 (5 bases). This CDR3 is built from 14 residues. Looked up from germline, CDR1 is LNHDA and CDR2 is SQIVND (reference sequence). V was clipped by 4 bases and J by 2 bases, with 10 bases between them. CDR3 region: CASSTGLTTDTQYF. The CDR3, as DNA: TGTGCCAGTAGTACTGGACTCACCACAGATACGCAGTATTTT. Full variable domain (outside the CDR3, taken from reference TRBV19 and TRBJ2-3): DGGITQSPKYLFRKEGQNVTLSCEQNLNHDAMYWYRQDPGQGLRLIYYSQIVNDFQKGDIAEGYSVSREKKESFPLTVTSAQKNPTAFYLCASSTGLTTDTQYFGPGTRLTVL.

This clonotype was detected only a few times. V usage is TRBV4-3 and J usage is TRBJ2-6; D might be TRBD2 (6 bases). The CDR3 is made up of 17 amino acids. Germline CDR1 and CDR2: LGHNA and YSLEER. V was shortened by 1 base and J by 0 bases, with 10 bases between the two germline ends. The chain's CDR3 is CASSQAMGGSGANVLTF. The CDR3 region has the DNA TGCGCCAGCAGCCAAGCAATGGGGGGCTCTGGGGCCAACGTCCTGACTTTC.

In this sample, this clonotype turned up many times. This CDR3 is CASSLDRRQGPFF. The CDR3 DNA reads as TGTGCCAGCAGCCTGGATCGGAGACAGGGACCTTTCTTT. The gene calls are TRBV7-2 and TRBJ1-1; 7 bases align to TRBD1. Trimming cost V 5 bases and J 12 bases; bases outside gene matches: 12. The CDR3 spans 13 residues. The germline CDR1 and CDR2 sequences are SGHTA and FQGNSA.

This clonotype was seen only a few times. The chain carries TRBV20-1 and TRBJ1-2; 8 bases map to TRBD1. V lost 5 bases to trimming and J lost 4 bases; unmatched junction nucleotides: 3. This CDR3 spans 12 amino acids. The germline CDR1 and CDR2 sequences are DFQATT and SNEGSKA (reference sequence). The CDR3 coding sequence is TGCAGTGCTTCGGACAGGGTCTATGGCTACACCTTC. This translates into CSASDRVYGYTF.

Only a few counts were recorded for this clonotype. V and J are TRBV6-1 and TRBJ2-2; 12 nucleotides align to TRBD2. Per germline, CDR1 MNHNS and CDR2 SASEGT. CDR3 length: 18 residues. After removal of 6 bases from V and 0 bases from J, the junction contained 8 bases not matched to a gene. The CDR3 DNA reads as TGTGCCAGCAGATCGACTAGCGGGAGCCCACCGAACACCGGGGAGCTGTTTTTT. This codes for CASRSTSGSPPNTGELFF.

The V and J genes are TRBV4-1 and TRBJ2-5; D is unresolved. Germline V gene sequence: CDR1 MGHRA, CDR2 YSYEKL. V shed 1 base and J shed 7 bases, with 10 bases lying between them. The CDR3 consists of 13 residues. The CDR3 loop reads CASSQVVPGTQYF. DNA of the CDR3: TGCGCCAGCAGCCAAGTGGTTCCCGGGACCCAGTACTTC.

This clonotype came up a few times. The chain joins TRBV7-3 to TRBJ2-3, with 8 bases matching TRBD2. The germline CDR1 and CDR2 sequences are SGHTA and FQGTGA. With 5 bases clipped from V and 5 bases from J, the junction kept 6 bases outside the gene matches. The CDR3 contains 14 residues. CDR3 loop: CASSPSGSRDTQYF. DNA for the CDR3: TGTGCCAGCAGCCCAAGCGGGAGCCGAGATACGCAGTATTTT.

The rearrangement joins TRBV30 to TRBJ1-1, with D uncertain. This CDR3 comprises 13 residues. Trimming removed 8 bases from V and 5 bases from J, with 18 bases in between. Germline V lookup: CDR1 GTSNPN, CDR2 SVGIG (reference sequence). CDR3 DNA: TGTGCCGGGTCAGACGGGGTACGGACTGAAGCTTTCTTT. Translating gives CAGSDGVRTEAFF.

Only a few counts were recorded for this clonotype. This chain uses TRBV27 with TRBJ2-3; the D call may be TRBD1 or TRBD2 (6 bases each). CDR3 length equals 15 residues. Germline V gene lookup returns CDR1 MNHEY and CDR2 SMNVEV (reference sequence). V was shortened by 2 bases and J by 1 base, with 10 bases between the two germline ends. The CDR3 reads CASSLVGGRTDTQYF. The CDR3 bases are TGTGCCAGCAGTTTAGTCGGGGGCCGCACAGATACGCAGTATTTT.

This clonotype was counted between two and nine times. CDR3 sequence (DNA): TGTGCCAGCAGCAGGGGAGCTAGCGGGAGGGCGTATGAGCAGTTCTTC. It is translated as CASSRGASGRAYEQFF. The gene calls are TRBV6-5 and TRBJ2-1; 12 nucleotides agree with TRBD2. Germline CDR1 reads MNHEY; CDR2 reads SVGAGI. This CDR3 comprises 16 residues. The V gene end was trimmed by 6 bases and the J gene end by 8 bases; junction bases not matched to a gene: 11.

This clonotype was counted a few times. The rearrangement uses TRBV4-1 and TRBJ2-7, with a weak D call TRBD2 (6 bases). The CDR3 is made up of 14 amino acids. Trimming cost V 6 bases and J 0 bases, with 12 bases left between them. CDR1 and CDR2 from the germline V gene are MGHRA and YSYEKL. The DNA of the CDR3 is TGCGCCAGCAGGCCGACTAGGTTCTCCTACGAGCAGTACGTC. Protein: CASRPTRFSYEQYV.

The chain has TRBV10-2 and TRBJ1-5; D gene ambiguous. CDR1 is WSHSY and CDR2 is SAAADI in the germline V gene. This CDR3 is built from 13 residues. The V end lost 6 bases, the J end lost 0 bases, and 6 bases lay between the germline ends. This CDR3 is CASSTSSNQPQHF. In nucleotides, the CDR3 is TGCGCCAGCAGCACAAGTAGCAATCAGCCCCAGCATTTT.

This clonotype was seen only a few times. The CDR3 DNA sequence: TGCAGTGCTCCCGGGACTAGCGGGAGGATAGGCACCGGGGAGCTGTTTTTT. Protein: CSAPGTSGRIGTGELFF. V gene TRBV20-1 combines with J gene TRBJ2-2; 15 bases are a match to TRBD2. This CDR3 has 17 amino acids. Germline V gene sequence: CDR1 DFQATT, CDR2 SNEGSKA (reference sequence). J lost 4 bases, V lost 5 bases, and 8 bases had no gene match.

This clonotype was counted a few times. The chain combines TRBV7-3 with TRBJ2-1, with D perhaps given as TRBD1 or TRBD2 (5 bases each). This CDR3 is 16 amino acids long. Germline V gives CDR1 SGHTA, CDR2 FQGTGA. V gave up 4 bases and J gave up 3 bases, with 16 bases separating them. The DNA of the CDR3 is TGTGCCAGCAGCTCCCTTGCTGGGACGGTCTACAATGAGCAGTTCTTC. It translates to CASSSLAGTVYNEQFF.

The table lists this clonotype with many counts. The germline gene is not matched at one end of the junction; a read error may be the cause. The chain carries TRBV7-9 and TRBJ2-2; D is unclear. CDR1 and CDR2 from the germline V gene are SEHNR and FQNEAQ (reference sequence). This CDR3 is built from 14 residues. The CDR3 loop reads CASRLLTNTGELFF. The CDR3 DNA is TGTGCCAGCCGCTTATTGACGAACACCGGGGAGCTGTTTTTT.

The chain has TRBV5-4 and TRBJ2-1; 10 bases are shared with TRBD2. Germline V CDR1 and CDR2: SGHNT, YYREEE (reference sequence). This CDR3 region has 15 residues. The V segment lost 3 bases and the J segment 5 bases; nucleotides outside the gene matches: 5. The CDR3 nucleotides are TGTGCCAGCAGCTCGGGACTAGCGCCCAACAATGAGCAGTTCTTC. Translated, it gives CASSSGLAPNNEQFF.

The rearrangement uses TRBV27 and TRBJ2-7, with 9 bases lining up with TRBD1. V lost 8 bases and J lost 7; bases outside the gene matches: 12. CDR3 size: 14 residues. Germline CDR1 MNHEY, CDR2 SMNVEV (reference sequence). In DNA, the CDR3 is TGTGCCAGCGGGGCCACAGGGGGCCATCAGGAGCAGTACGTC. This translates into CASGATGGHQEQYV.

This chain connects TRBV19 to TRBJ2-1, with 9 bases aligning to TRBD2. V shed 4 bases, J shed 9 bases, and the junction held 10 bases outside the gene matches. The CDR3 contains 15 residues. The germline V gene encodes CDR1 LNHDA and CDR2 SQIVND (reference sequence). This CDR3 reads CASSTEGGRATEQFF. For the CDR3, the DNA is TGTGCCAGTAGTACTGAGGGCGGGAGGGCCACTGAGCAGTTCTTC.

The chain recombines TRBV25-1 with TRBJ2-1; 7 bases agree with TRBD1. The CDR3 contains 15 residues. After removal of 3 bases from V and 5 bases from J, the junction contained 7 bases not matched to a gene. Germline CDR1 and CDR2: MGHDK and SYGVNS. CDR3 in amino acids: CASSDARQGDNEQFF. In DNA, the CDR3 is TGTGCCAGCAGTGATGCTCGACAGGGCGACAATGAGCAGTTCTTC.

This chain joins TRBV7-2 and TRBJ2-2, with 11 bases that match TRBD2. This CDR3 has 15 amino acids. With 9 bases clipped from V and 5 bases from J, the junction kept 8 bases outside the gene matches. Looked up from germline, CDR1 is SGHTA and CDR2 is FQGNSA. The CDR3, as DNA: TGTGCCAGGAGCCCTTTAGCGGGAGGGACCGGGGAGCTGTTTTTT. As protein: CARSPLAGGTGELFF.

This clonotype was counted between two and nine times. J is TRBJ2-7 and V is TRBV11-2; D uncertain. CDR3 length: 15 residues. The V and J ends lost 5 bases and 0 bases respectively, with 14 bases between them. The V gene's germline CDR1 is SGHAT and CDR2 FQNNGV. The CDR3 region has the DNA TGTGCCAGCAGCCCGACTGGGGTGCCCTCCTACGAGCAGTACTTC. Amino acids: CASSPTGVPSYEQYF.

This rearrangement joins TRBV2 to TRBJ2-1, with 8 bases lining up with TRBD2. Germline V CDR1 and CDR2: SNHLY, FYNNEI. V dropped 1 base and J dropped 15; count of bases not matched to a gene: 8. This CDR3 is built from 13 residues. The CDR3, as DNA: TGTGCCAGCAGTGAAGAACAAGCGGGAGTAGGGTTCTTC. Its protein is CASSEEQAGVGFF.

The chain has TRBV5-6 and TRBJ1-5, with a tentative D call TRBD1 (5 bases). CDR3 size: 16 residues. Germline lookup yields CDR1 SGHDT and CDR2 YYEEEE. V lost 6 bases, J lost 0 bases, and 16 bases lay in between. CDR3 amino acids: CASTSLGGSSNQPQHF. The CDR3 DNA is TGTGCCAGCACATCCCTCGGGGGGAGTAGCAATCAGCCCCAGCATTTT.

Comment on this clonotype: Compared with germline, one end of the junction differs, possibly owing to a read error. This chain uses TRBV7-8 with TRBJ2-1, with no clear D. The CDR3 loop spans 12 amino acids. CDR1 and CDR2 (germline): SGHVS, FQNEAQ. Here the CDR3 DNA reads TGTGCCAGCAGCTTAGCTCTCGGACGGATAGCCTTC. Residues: CASSLALGRIAF.

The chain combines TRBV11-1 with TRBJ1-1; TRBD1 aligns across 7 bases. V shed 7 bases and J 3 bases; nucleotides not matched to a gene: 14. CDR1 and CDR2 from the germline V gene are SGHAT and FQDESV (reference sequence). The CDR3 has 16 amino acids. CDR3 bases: TGTGCCAGCAAAACCGCAAAAGACAGGGATGACACTGAAGCTTTCTTT. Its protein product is CASKTAKDRDDTEAFF.

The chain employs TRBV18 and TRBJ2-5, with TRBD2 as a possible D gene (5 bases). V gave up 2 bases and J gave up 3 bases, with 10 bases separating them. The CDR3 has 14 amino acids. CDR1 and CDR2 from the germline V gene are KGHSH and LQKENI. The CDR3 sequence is CASSPNSVKETQYF. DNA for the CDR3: TGTGCCAGCTCACCAAATAGCGTGAAAGAGACCCAGTACTTC.